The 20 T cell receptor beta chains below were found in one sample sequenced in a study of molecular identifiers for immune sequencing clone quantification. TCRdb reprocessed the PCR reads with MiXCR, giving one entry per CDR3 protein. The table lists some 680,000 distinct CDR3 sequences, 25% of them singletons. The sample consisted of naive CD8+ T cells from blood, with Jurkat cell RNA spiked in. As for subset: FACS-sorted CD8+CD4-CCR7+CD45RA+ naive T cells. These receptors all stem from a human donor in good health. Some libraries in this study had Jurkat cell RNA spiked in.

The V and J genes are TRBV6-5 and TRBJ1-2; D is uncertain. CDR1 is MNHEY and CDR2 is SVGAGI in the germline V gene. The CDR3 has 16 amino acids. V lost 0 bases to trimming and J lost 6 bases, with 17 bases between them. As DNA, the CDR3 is TGTGCCAGCAGTTACTCGAGGTTAGGGAATCTGGATGGCTACACCTTC. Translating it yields CASSYSRLGNLDGYTF.

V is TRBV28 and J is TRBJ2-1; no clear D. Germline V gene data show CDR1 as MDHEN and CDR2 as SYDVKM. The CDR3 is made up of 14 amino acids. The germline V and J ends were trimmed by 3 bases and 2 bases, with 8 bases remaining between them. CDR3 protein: CASSFRGTYNEQFF. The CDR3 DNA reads TGTGCCAGCAGTTTCCGAGGTACCTACAATGAGCAGTTCTTC.

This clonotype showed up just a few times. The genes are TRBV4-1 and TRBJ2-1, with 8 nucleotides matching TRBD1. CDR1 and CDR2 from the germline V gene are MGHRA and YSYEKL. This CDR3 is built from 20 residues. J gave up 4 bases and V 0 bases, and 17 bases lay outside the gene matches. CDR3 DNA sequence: TGCGCCAGCAGCCAAGAGCCCGGGACAGGAAGCTTTGTCACGTACAATGAGCAGTTCTTC. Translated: CASSQEPGTGSFVTYNEQFF.

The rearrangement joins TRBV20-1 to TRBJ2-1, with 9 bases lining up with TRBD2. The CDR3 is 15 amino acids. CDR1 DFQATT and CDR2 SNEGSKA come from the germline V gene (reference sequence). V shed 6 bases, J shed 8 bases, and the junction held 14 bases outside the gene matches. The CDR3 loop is CSALILAGLIYEQFF. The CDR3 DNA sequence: TGCAGTGCGTTGATCCTAGCGGGACTGATATATGAGCAGTTCTTC.

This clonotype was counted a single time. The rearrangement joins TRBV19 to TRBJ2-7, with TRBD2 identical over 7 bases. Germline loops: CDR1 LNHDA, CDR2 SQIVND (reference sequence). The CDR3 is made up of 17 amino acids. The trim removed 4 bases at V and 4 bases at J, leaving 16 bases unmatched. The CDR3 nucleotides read TGTGCCAGTAGTACAGCCGGCGGGGGAAAACGTGCGTACGAGCAGTACTTC. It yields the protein CASSTAGGGKRAYEQYF.

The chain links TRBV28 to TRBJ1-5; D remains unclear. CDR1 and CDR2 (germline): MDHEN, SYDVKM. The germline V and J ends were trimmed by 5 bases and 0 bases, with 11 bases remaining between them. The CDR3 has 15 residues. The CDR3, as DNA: TGTGCCAGCAGTCCCCGAGCTGTTAGCAATCAGCCCCAGCATTTT. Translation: CASSPRAVSNQPQHF.

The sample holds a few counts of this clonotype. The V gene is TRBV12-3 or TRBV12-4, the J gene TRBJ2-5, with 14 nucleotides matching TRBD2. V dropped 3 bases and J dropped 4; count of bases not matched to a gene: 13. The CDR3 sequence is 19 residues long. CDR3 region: CASSFRWGLAGEGGETQYF. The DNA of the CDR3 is TGTGCCAGCAGTTTTCGGTGGGGACTAGCGGGGGAGGGAGGAGAGACCCAGTACTTC.

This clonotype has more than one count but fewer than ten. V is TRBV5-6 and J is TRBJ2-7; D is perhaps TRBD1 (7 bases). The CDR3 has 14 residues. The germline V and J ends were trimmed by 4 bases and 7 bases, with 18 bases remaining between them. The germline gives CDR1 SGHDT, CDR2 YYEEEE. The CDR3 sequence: CASSLGQERGEQYF. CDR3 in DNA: TGTGCCAGCAGCCTAGGACAGGAACGGGGGGAGCAGTACTTC.

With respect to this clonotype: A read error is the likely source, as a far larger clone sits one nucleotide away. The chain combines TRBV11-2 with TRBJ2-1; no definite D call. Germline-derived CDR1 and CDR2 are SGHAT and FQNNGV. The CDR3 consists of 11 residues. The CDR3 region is CASSLLNERFF. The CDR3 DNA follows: TGTGCCAGCAGCTTACTCAATGAGCGGTTCTTC.

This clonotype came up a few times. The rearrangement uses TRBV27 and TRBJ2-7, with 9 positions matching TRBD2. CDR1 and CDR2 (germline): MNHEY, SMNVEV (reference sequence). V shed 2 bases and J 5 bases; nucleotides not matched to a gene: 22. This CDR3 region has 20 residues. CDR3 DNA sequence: TGTGCCAGCAGTTTAAGGGGGTGGTCTCTCCCAGCGGGAGGATGGGACGAGCAGTACTTC. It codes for CASSLRGWSLPAGGWDEQYF.

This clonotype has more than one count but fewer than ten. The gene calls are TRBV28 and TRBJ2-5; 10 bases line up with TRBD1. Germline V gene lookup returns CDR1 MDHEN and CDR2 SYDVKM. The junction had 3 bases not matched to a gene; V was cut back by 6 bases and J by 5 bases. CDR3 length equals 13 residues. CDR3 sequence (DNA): TGTGCCAGCAGATCGGGACAGGGGGAGACCCAGTACTTC. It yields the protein CASRSGQGETQYF. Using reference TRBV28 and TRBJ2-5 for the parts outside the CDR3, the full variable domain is DVKVTQSSRYLVKRTGEKVFLECVQDMDHENMFWYRQDPGLGLRLIYFSYDVKMKEKGDIPEGYSVSREKKERFSLILESASTNQTSMYLCASRSGQGETQYFGPGTRLLVL.

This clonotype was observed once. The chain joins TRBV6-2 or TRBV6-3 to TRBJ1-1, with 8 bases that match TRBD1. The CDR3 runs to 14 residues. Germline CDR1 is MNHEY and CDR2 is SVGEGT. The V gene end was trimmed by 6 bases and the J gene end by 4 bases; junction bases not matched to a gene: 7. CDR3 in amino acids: CASSPGGGFTEAFF. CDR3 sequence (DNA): TGTGCCAGCAGCCCAGGGGGCGGATTCACTGAAGCTTTCTTT.

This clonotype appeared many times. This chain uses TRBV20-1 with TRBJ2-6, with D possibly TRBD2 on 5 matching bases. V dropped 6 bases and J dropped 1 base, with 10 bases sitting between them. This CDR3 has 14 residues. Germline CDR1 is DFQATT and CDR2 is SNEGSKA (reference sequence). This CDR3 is CSAPRGSGANVLTF. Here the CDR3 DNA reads TGCAGTGCCCCACGAGGGTCTGGGGCCAACGTCCTGACTTTC.

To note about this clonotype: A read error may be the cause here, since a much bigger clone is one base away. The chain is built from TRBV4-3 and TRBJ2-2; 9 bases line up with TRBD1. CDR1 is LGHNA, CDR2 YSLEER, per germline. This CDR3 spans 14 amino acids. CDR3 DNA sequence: TGCGCCAGCAGCAAGGACAGGGGCACCGGGGAGCTGTCTTTT. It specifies CASSKDRGTGELSF.

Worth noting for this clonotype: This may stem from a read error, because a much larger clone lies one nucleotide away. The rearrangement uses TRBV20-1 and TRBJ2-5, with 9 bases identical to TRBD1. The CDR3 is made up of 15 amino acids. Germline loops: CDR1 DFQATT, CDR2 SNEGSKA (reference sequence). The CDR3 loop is CSATRWTGAKEPQYF. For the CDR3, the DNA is TGCAGTGCTACGAGGTGGACAGGGGCTAAAGAGCCCCAGTACTTC.

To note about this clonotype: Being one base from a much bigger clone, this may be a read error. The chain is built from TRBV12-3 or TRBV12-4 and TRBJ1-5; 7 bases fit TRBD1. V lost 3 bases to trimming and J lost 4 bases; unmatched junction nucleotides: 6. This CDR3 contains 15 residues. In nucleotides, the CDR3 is TGTGCCAGCAGTTTGGACAGGATCGAGAATCAGCCCCAGCATTTT. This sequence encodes CASSLDRIENQPQHF.

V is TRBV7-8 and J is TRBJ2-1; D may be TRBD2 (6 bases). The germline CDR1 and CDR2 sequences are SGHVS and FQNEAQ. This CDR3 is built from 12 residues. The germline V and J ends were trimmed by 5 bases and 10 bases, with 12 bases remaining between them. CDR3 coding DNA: TGTGCCAGCAGCGAGGACTATGACGAGCAGTTCTTC. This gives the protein CASSEDYDEQFF.

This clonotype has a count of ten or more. As DNA, the CDR3 is TGTGCCAGCAGCCAAGATGGAGCGGGGGGATTAGGGACCCAGTACTTC. Protein product: CASSQDGAGGLGTQYF. The rearrangement uses TRBV4-2 and TRBJ2-5, with TRBD2 matching 9 bases. V lost 0 bases and J lost 7; bases outside the gene matches: 9. In germline, CDR1 is LGHNA, CDR2 YNFKEQ. CDR3 length: 16 amino acids.

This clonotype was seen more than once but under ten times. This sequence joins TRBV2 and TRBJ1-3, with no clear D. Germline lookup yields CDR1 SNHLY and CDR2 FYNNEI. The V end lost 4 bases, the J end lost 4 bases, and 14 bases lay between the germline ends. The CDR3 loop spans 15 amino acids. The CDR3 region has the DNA TGTGCCAGCAGTGGGGCGGAAGACCGGGGAAACACCATATATTTT. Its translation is CASSGAEDRGNTIYF.

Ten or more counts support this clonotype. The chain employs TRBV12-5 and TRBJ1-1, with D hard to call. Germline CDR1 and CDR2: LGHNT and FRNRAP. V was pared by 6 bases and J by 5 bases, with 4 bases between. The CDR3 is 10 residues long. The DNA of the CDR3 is TGTGCTAGTGGGTCGACTGAAGCTTTCTTT. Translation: CASGSTEAFF.